One sample yielded the 19 T cell receptor beta chains listed below, sequenced in a study of identical twins. TCRdb redid the calling of the 5' RACE reads with MiXCR, one entry per CDR3 protein. The repertoire consists of more than 650,000 distinct CDR3 sequences, with around 6% occurring once and the leading ten covering under 2%. The sequenced sample was naive T cells sorted from blood. The receptors were gathered from a young man in good health.

This clonotype appeared a few times. This chain joins TRBV30 and TRBJ2-2, with 10 bases matching TRBD1. J lost 8 bases, V lost 3 bases, and 3 bases had no gene match. Germline CDR1 reads GTSNPN; CDR2 reads SVGIG (reference sequence). This CDR3 region has 13 residues. CDR3 in amino acids: CAWSDRGQGELFF. The CDR3 DNA follows: TGTGCCTGGAGCGACAGGGGGCAGGGGGAGCTGTTTTTT.

Ten or more counts support this clonotype. The chain couples TRBV5-1 to TRBJ2-5, with a possible D match to TRBD1 (5 bases). Germline lookup yields CDR1 SGHRS and CDR2 YFSETQ. V was clipped by 6 bases and J by 5 bases, with 20 bases between them. The CDR3 is made up of 15 amino acids. The CDR3 DNA follows: TGCGCCAGCACTCCTCTGGGGCAGGGAATCGAGACCCAGTACTTC. Translation: CASTPLGQGIETQYF. Variable domain in full (rest from reference TRBV5-1 and TRBJ2-5): KAGVTQTPRYLIKTRGQQVTLSCSPISGHRSVSWYQQTPGQGLQFLFEYFSETQRNKGNFPGRFSGRQFSNSRSEMNVSTLELGDSALYLCASTPLGQGIETQYFGPGTRLLVL.

This clonotype was counted at least ten times. This chain uses TRBV28 with TRBJ2-5, with D unclear. There are 15 residues in the CDR3. V was trimmed by 6 bases and J by 0 bases, leaving 14 bases between them. Germline CDR1 MDHEN, CDR2 SYDVKM. The CDR3 nucleotides are TGTGCCAGCAGAGAGAAATTAAAGCACCAAGAGACCCAGTACTTC. As protein: CASREKLKHQETQYF.

This clonotype was counted at least ten times. The rearrangement uses TRBV10-3 and TRBJ1-4; possible D gene TRBD1, 5 bases. V gave up 11 bases and J gave up 5 bases, with 15 bases separating them. The CDR3 loop spans 13 amino acids. Germline-derived CDR1 and CDR2 are ENHRY and SYGVKD. The CDR3 nucleotides are TGTGCCTCGACCGGGACGGACAATGAAAAACTGTTTTTT. This gives the protein CASTGTDNEKLFF.

This clonotype was detected ten times or more. This chain connects TRBV12-3 or TRBV12-4 to TRBJ2-7; 12 bases line up with TRBD2. V lost 8 bases and J lost 6; bases outside the gene matches: 8. CDR3 length: 14 amino acids. Here the CDR3 DNA reads TGTGCCAGCTCGTCTAGCGGGAGGGCCTTCGAGCAGTACGTC. Its protein is CASSSSGRAFEQYV.

This clonotype was seen at least ten times. The J gene is TRBJ1-5, the V gene TRBV5-1, with D possibly being TRBD1 (5 bases). The CDR3 sequence is 13 residues long. Germline V gives CDR1 SGHRS, CDR2 YFSETQ. The V end was cut by 1 base, the J end by 6 bases, with 8 bases between. The CDR3 loop is CASSLTGAQPQHF. The CDR3 nucleotides read TGCGCCAGCAGCTTGACCGGGGCTCAGCCCCAGCATTTT.

The chain recombines TRBV5-1 with TRBJ2-3; D is undetermined. CDR3 length: 16 amino acids. The V end was cut by 2 bases, the J end by 3 bases, with 16 bases between. Looked up from germline, CDR1 is SGHRS and CDR2 is YFSETQ. In nucleotides, the CDR3 is TGCGCCAGCAGCTTAGCGACGCCAAGTCGAACAGATACGCAGTATTTT. Translation gives CASSLATPSRTDTQYF. The full variable domain, its missing parts supplied by reference TRBV5-1 and TRBJ2-3, is KAGVTQTPRYLIKTRGQQVTLSCSPISGHRSVSWYQQTPGQGLQFLFEYFSETQRNKGNFPGRFSGRQFSNSRSEMNVSTLELGDSALYLCASSLATPSRTDTQYFGPGTRLTVL.

This clonotype showed up just a few times. The genes are TRBV29-1 and TRBJ2-5; 10 nucleotides match TRBD1. Germline V gene lookup returns CDR1 SQVTM and CDR2 ANQGSEA. Unmatched junction bases numbered 1, after V lost 7 bases and J lost 2 bases. The CDR3 spans 12 residues. The CDR3 coding sequence is TGCAGCGCGGGACAGGGGCAAGAGACCCAGTACTTC. It specifies CSAGQGQETQYF.

This clonotype was seen more than once but under ten times. V is TRBV12-3 or TRBV12-4 and J is TRBJ2-1, with 10 nucleotides matching TRBD2. The CDR3 is 12 amino acids. Trimming removed 8 bases from V and 10 bases from J; junction bases left unmatched: 5. CDR3 DNA: TGTGCCAGCGCTAGCGGGAGCCCCGAGCAGTTCTTC. This codes for CASASGSPEQFF.

This clonotype was seen a handful of times. The chain is built from TRBV12-5 and TRBJ1-1; D gene unclear. Germline-derived CDR1 and CDR2 are LGHNT and FRNRAP. The CDR3 has 12 amino acids. Deletions cut 0 bases from V and 4 bases from J, with 3 bases between. The CDR3 DNA reads as TGTGCTAGTGGTTTGGTACTCACTGAAGCTTTCTTT. This encodes CASGLVLTEAFF.

This clonotype was observed many times. V is TRBV20-1 and J is TRBJ1-1; unclear D gene. V lost 6 bases to trimming and J lost 3 bases, with 14 bases between them. Germline CDR1 reads DFQATT; CDR2 reads SNEGSKA (reference sequence). The CDR3 is made up of 13 amino acids. The CDR3 DNA reads as TGCAGTGCCGACACGGTAAAGGACACTGAAGCTTTCTTT. This translates into CSADTVKDTEAFF.

This clonotype appeared many times. This chain uses TRBV5-1 with TRBJ2-3; 14 bases agree with TRBD2. V shed 4 bases and J 3 bases; nucleotides not matched to a gene: 22. CDR3 length equals 22 residues. Germline V gene data show CDR1 as SGHRS and CDR2 as YFSETQ. Here the CDR3 reads CASSPNLRSEGLAGVTTDTQYF. The CDR3 region has the DNA TGCGCCAGCAGCCCAAATTTGAGGTCGGAGGGACTAGCGGGAGTGACGACAGATACGCAGTATTTT. Complete variable domain (other parts from reference TRBV5-1 and TRBJ2-3): KAGVTQTPRYLIKTRGQQVTLSCSPISGHRSVSWYQQTPGQGLQFLFEYFSETQRNKGNFPGRFSGRQFSNSRSEMNVSTLELGDSALYLCASSPNLRSEGLAGVTTDTQYFGPGTRLTVL.

This clonotype has at least ten counts. The rearrangement links TRBV6-5 to TRBJ2-1, with D perhaps TRBD2 (6 bases). CDR1 and CDR2 (germline): MNHEY, SVGAGI. The CDR3 spans 13 residues. V was clipped by 4 bases and J by 5 bases, with 9 bases between them. The CDR3 sequence is CASSWGGDNEQFF. The CDR3 DNA reads TGTGCCAGCAGTTGGGGCGGGGACAATGAGCAGTTCTTC.

The CDR3 loop is CASSQDPAKAGEFHNEQFF. The CDR3 coding sequence is TGTGCCAGCAGCCAAGATCCAGCTAAAGCGGGAGAGTTCCACAATGAGCAGTTCTTC. The chain links TRBV14 to TRBJ2-1; 8 bases are a match to TRBD2. The CDR3 consists of 19 residues. The ends lost 0 bases at V and 5 bases at J; junction bases unmatched: 15. Germline CDR1 and CDR2: SGHDN and FVKESK.

The chain combines TRBV29-1 with TRBJ2-5, with D possibly being TRBD2 (7 bases). The germline gives CDR1 SQVTM, CDR2 ANQGSEA. The CDR3 spans 16 residues. Trimming cost V 6 bases and J 3 bases, with 23 bases left between them. The CDR3 nucleotides are TGCAGCGTGATTTCTGAGGGGGGGCTGCCGAAAGAGACCCAGTACTTC. Translation gives CSVISEGGLPKETQYF.

The chain uses TRBV10-3 and TRBJ2-7, with 7 bases fitting TRBD1. The CDR3 has 14 amino acids. Germline CDR1 reads ENHRY; CDR2 reads SYGVKD. With 3 bases clipped from V and 6 bases from J, the junction kept 8 bases outside the gene matches. DNA for the CDR3: TGTGCCATCAGTGACCCGACAGGGTTAGGCGAGCAGTACTTC. It encodes CAISDPTGLGEQYF.

This chain joins TRBV6-5 and TRBJ2-1, with TRBD2 matching over 12 bases. V was clipped by 4 bases and J by 11 bases; unmatched bases: 9. CDR3 size: 15 residues. Germline values: CDR1 MNHEY, CDR2 SVGAGI. CDR3 loop: CASSSFSGTSGQQFF. As DNA, the CDR3 is TGTGCCAGCAGTTCCTTTTCCGGGACTAGCGGGCAGCAGTTCTTC.

The rearrangement links TRBV7-9 to TRBJ1-2; D not resolved. V was shortened by 6 bases and J by 6 bases, with 11 bases between the two germline ends. CDR1 and CDR2 (germline): SEHNR, FQNEAQ (reference sequence). The CDR3 contains 12 residues. CDR3 protein: CASRAEKNGYTF. The CDR3 DNA reads TGTGCCAGCAGAGCGGAGAAGAATGGCTACACCTTC.

Ten or more counts support this clonotype. This chain joins TRBV4-2 and TRBJ1-5, with 9 positions matching TRBD1. The CDR3 sequence is 18 residues long. The V segment lost 0 bases and the J segment 4 bases; nucleotides outside the gene matches: 10. The germline gives CDR1 LGHNA, CDR2 YNFKEQ. The DNA of the CDR3 is TGTGCCAGCAGCCAAGATCGAGGACAGGGGACCGTAAATCAGCCCCAGCATTTT. Protein: CASSQDRGQGTVNQPQHF.